This T cell receptor (beta chain) was recorded in a study of T cells in Graves' hyperthyroidism and ophthalmopathy. Across the study: Before any treatment, at initial diagnosis, peripheral blood was collected.

With duration under 3 months, ophthalmopathy was active: Clinical Activity Score at least 3, NOSPECS at least 4. Thyroid ultrasound, orbital computed tomography, clinical symptoms, and serum thyroxine and TRAb underpinned diagnoses. Extraction of PBMCs used around 9.6 ml of fresh peripheral blood. This clonotype was picked up many times. From RNA transcripts, TCR beta CDR3 regions were amplified. The HTBI set primed first-round TCR CDR3 RT-PCR. TCRdb called the multiplex PCR reads again in MiXCR, with one record for every CDR3 protein. This sample has approximately 330,000 distinct CDR3 sequences, with roughly 13% found just once. The CDR3 runs to 16 residues. The ends were cut back, 4 bases at V and 0 bases at J, with 12 bases in the middle. Germline V CDR1 and CDR2: MDHEN, SYDVKM.

This chain links TRBV28 with TRBJ1-4, with D maybe TRBD1 (5 bases). The sequenced material came from blood. The sequence was collected from a woman in her thirties or forties with Graves' ophthalmopathy. CDR3 sequence: CASSSWGGSTNEKLFF. The CDR3 coding sequence is TGTGCCAGCAGTTCCTGGGGGGGGTCAACTAATGAAAAACTGTTTTTT. The whole variable domain, filled in from reference TRBV28 and TRBJ1-4, reads DVKVTQSSRYLVKRTGEKVFLECVQDMDHENMFWYRQDPGLGLRLIYFSYDVKMKEKGDIPEGYSVSREKKERFSLILESASTNQTSMYLCASSSWGGSTNEKLFFGSGTQLSVL.